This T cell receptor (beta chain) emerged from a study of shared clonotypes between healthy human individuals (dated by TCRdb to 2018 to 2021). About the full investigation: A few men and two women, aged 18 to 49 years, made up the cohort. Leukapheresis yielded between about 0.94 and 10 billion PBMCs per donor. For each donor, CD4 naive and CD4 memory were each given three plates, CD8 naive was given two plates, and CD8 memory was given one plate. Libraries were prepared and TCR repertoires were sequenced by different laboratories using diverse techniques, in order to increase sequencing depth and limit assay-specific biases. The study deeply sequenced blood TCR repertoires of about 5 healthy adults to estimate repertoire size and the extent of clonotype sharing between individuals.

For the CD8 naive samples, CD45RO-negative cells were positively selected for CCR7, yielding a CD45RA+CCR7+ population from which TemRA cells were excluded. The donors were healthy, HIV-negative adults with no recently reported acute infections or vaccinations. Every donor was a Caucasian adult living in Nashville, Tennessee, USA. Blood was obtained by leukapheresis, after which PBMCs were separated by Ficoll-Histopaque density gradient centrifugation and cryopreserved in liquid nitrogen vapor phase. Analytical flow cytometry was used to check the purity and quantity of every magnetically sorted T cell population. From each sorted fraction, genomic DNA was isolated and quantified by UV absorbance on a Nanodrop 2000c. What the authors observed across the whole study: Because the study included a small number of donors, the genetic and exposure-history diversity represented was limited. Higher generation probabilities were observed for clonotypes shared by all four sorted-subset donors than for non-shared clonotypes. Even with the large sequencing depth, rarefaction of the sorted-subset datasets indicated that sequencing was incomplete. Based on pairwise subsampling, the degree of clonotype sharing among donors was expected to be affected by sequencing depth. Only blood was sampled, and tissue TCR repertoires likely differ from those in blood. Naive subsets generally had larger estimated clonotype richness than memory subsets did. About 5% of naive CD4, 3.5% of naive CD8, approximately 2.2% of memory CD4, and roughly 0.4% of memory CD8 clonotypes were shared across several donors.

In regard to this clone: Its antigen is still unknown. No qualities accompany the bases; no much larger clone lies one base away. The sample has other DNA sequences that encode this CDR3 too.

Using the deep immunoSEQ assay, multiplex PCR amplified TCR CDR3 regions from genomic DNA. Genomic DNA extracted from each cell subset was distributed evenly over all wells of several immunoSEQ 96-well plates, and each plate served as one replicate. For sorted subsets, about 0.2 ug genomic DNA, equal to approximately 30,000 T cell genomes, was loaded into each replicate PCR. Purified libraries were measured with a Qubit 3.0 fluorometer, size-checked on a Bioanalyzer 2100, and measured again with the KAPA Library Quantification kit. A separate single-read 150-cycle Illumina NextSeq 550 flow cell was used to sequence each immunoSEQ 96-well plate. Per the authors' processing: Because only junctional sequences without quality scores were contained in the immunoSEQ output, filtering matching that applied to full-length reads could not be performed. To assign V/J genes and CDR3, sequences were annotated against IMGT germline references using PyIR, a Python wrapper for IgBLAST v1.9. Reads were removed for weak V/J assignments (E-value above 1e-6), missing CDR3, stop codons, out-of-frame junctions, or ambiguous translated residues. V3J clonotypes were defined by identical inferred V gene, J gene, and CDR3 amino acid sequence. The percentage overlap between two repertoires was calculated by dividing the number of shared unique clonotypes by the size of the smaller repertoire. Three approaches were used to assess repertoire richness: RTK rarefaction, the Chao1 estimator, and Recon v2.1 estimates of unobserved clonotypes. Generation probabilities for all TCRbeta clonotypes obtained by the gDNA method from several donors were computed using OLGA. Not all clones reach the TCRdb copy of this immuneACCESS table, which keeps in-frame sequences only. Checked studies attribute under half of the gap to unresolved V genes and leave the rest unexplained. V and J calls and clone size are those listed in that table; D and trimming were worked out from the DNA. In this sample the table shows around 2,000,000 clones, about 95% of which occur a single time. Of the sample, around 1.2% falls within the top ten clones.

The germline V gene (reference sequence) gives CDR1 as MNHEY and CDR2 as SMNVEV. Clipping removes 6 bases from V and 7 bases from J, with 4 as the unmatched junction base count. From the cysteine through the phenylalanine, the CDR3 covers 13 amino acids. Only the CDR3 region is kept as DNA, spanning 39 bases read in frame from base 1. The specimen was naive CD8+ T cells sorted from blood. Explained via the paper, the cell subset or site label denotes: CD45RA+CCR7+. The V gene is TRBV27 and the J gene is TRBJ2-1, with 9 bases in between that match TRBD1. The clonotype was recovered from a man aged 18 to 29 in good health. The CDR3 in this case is CASSPGTGNEQFF. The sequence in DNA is TGTGCCAGCAGCCCCGGGACAGGGAATGAGCAGTTCTTC.